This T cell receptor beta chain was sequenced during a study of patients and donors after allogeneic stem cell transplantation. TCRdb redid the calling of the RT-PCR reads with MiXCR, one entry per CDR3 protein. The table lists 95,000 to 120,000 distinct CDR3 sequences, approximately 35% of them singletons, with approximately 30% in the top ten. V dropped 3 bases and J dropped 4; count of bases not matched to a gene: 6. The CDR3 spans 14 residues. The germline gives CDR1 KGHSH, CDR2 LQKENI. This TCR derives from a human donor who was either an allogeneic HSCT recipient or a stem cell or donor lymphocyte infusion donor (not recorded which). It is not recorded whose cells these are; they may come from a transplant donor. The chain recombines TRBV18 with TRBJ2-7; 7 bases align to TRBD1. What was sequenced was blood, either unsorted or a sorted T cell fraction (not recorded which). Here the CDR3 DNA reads TGTGCCAGCTCACCGGGTCAGGGGGTATACGAGCAGTACTTC. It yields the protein CASSPGQGVYEQYF.